This is a list of T cell receptor beta chains from one sample in a study of blood T cell repertoires in COVID-19. The protocol was immunoSEQ multiplex PCR, while the TCRdb copy is restricted to in-frame clones and leaves out a portion. In the table there are about 160,000 clones, 82% of which are singletons. The specimen sequenced was PBMCs or T cells enriched from blood (not recorded which). The receptors come from a man aged 55-75 years who had recovered from COVID-19. The CDR3 runs from the conserved cysteine through the conserved F or W. Fields, in order: D gene, J gene, clone size, V gene, CDR3 DNA, CDR3 protein. The D gene is left open where the match is weak. Rows may omit the clone size; those that give it use once, few, many or a size class.

d_gene: .
j_gene: TRBJ1-2
abundance: .
v_gene: TRBV6-5
CDR3nt: TGTGCCAGCAGCGCACAGGACATCTATGGCTACACCTTC
CDR3aa: CASSAQDIYGYTF

d_gene: .
j_gene: TRBJ2-5
abundance: .
v_gene: TRBV15
CDR3nt: TGTGCCACCAGCAGAGCACAGGAGACCCAGTACTTC
CDR3aa: CATSRAQETQYF

d_gene: .
j_gene: TRBJ2-3
abundance: .
v_gene: TRBV5-4
CDR3nt: TGTGCCAGCAGCTCCCTGGCCCCAGATACGCAGTATTTT
CDR3aa: CASSSLAPDTQYF

d_gene: TRBD2
j_gene: TRBJ2-5
abundance: .
v_gene: TRBV19
CDR3nt: TGTGCCAGTAGTAGGACTAGCGGGAGGGCCTGGGAGACCCAGTACTTC
CDR3aa: CASSRTSGRAWETQYF

d_gene: .
j_gene: TRBJ2-7
abundance: .
v_gene: TRBV3-1/TRBV3-2
CDR3nt: TGTGCCAGCAGCCATGACAGAGATTACGAGCAGTACTTC
CDR3aa: CASSHDRDYEQYF

d_gene: TRBD2
j_gene: TRBJ2-1
abundance: few
v_gene: TRBV7-7
CDR3nt: TGTGCTAGCAGCTTAGCTATAACTAGCGGGGGTTACAATGAGCAGTTCTTC
CDR3aa: CASSLAITSGGYNEQFF

d_gene: TRBD1
j_gene: TRBJ2-7
abundance: .
v_gene: TRBV2
CDR3nt: TGTGCCAGCAGTGAAGGGACAGGGCTTGGCGAGCAGTACTTC
CDR3aa: CASSEGTGLGEQYF

d_gene: TRBD1
j_gene: TRBJ1-1
abundance: .
v_gene: TRBV19
CDR3nt: TGTGCCAGTACGGGGACAGGGGGCTCTGAAGCTTTCTTT
CDR3aa: CASTGTGGSEAFF

d_gene: TRBD2
j_gene: TRBJ2-2
abundance: .
v_gene: TRBV4-2
CDR3nt: TGTGCCAGCAGCCCGGGACTAGCGAACACCGGGGAGCTGTTTTTT
CDR3aa: CASSPGLANTGELFF

d_gene: TRBD1
j_gene: TRBJ2-5
abundance: once
v_gene: TRBV27
CDR3nt: TGTGCCAGCAGTTTCGGGACAGCCGCAACCCAGTACTTC
CDR3aa: CASSFGTAATQYF

d_gene: .
j_gene: TRBJ1-1
abundance: .
v_gene: TRBV7-9
CDR3nt: TGTGCCAGCGGCGGGGGGGTCTTAGCTTTCTTT
CDR3aa: CASGGGVLAFF

d_gene: TRBD2
j_gene: TRBJ2-7
abundance: .
v_gene: TRBV7-8
CDR3nt: TGTGCCAGCAGCTCGGGGTGGGCTAGCGGGAGACAAGAGCAGTACTTC
CDR3aa: CASSSGWASGRQEQYF

d_gene: TRBD1
j_gene: TRBJ1-4
abundance: .
v_gene: TRBV9
CDR3nt: TGTGCCAGCAGCGTAGGATCCTTGGACAGGGGGTTCACTAATGAAAAACTGTTTTTT
CDR3aa: CASSVGSLDRGFTNEKLFF

d_gene: TRBD1
j_gene: TRBJ1-1
abundance: .
v_gene: TRBV7-2
CDR3nt: TGTGCCAGCAGCTTAGAGGGGGCAGGGGGCGGAGATTGGACTGAAGCTTTCTTT
CDR3aa: CASSLEGAGGGDWTEAFF

d_gene: .
j_gene: TRBJ2-3
abundance: .
v_gene: TRBV5-1
CDR3nt: TGCGCCAGCAGCTTGGCCAGACAGTTAGGCACAGATACGCAGTATTTT
CDR3aa: CASSLARQLGTDTQYF

d_gene: TRBD1
j_gene: TRBJ1-2
abundance: .
v_gene: TRBV28
CDR3nt: TGTGCCAGCAGTTTATCCCAACAGGGGGGCGGCTACACCTTC
CDR3aa: CASSLSQQGGGYTF

d_gene: .
j_gene: TRBJ2-1
abundance: .
v_gene: TRBV7-6
CDR3nt: TGTGCCAGCAGCTCCGACGGGGGTGGGAAGAAGTACAATGAGCAGTTCTTC
CDR3aa: CASSSDGGGKKYNEQFF

d_gene: TRBD1
j_gene: TRBJ1-1
abundance: .
v_gene: TRBV18
CDR3nt: TGTGCCAGCTCACCACCTCAGGGGGTGGGCACTGAAGCTTTCTTT
CDR3aa: CASSPPQGVGTEAFF

d_gene: .
j_gene: TRBJ1-2
abundance: once
v_gene: TRBV6-5
CDR3nt: TGTGCCAGCAGTTACTCGAATAGGGGCGGCTACACCTTC
CDR3aa: CASSYSNRGGYTF

d_gene: .
j_gene: TRBJ1-3
abundance: .
v_gene: TRBV18
CDR3nt: TGTGCCAGCTCACCAAGCGGCCGCGACTCTGGAAACACCATATATTTT
CDR3aa: CASSPSGRDSGNTIYF

d_gene: .
j_gene: TRBJ2-5
abundance: .
v_gene: TRBV7-8
CDR3nt: TGTGCCAGCAGCTCAAGGTGGGGGGAAGAGACCCAGTACTTC
CDR3aa: CASSSRWGEETQYF

d_gene: TRBD2
j_gene: TRBJ2-7
abundance: .
v_gene: TRBV27
CDR3nt: TGTGCCAGCAAGATTTCCTTTAGCGGGAGCTCCTACGAGCAGTACTTC
CDR3aa: CASKISFSGSSYEQYF

d_gene: .
j_gene: TRBJ2-7
abundance: .
v_gene: TRBV12-3/TRBV12-4
CDR3nt: TGTGCCAGCGCTCGGGACTTATCCTACGAGCAGTACTTC
CDR3aa: CASARDLSYEQYF

d_gene: TRBD2
j_gene: TRBJ2-2
abundance: .
v_gene: TRBV5-8
CDR3nt: TGTGCCAGCAGCTTGGGGGTAGCGGGCAACACCGGGGAGCTGTTTTTT
CDR3aa: CASSLGVAGNTGELFF

d_gene: TRBD2
j_gene: TRBJ2-2
abundance: .
v_gene: TRBV7-3
CDR3nt: TGTGCCAGCAGCTTAGCGGGAGGGGCGAACACCGGGGAGCTGTTTTTT
CDR3aa: CASSLAGGANTGELFF

d_gene: TRBD1
j_gene: TRBJ2-7
abundance: .
v_gene: TRBV5-1
CDR3nt: TGCGCCAGCAGCTCCCTCCGGGACAGCTACGAGCAGTACTTC
CDR3aa: CASSSLRDSYEQYF

d_gene: TRBD2
j_gene: TRBJ2-1
abundance: .
v_gene: TRBV18
CDR3nt: TGTGCCAGCTCACCCCTAGCGGGAATCAATGAGCAGTTCTTC
CDR3aa: CASSPLAGINEQFF

d_gene: TRBD1
j_gene: TRBJ1-6
abundance: .
v_gene: TRBV13
CDR3nt: TGTGCCAGCAGCTCGCGGACAGGGGGGAATTCACCCCTCCACTTT
CDR3aa: CASSSRTGGNSPLHF

d_gene: TRBD1
j_gene: TRBJ2-7
abundance: few
v_gene: TRBV4-1
CDR3nt: TGCGCCAGCAGCCAATGGTCCACGGGACAGAGCTCCTACGAGCAGTACTTC
CDR3aa: CASSQWSTGQSSYEQYF

d_gene: TRBD1
j_gene: TRBJ1-5
abundance: .
v_gene: TRBV7-9
CDR3nt: TGTGCCAGCAGCTTAGGGACAGGGGGGATCAATCAGCCCCAGCATTTT
CDR3aa: CASSLGTGGINQPQHF

d_gene: .
j_gene: TRBJ1-5
abundance: .
v_gene: TRBV7-8
CDR3nt: TGTGCCAGCAGCCGATCAAATCAGCCCCAGCATTTT
CDR3aa: CASSRSNQPQHF

d_gene: TRBD2
j_gene: TRBJ2-7
abundance: .
v_gene: TRBV18
CDR3nt: TGTGCCAGCTCCTCGGGCTCTAGCGGAACCTACGAGCAGTACTTC
CDR3aa: CASSSGSSGTYEQYF

d_gene: .
j_gene: TRBJ1-5
abundance: .
v_gene: TRBV18
CDR3nt: TGTGCCAGCTCACAAACCCCTGGGACACCCATTAGCAATCAGCCCCAGCATTTT
CDR3aa: CASSQTPGTPISNQPQHF

d_gene: TRBD1
j_gene: TRBJ2-2
abundance: .
v_gene: TRBV5-1
CDR3nt: TGCGCCAGCAGCACAGGGGGCGCGAACACCGGGGAGCTGTTTTTT
CDR3aa: CASSTGGANTGELFF

d_gene: TRBD2
j_gene: TRBJ2-1
abundance: .
v_gene: TRBV25-1
CDR3nt: TGTGCCAGCAGTGAATATGCCAGCGGGATTAACAATGAGCAGTTCTTC
CDR3aa: CASSEYASGINNEQFF

d_gene: TRBD1
j_gene: TRBJ2-4
abundance: .
v_gene: TRBV12-3/TRBV12-4
CDR3nt: TGTGCCAGCAGTTTGAGGGGGCTTGACATTCAGTACTTC
CDR3aa: CASSLRGLDIQYF

d_gene: .
j_gene: TRBJ2-4
abundance: .
v_gene: TRBV19
CDR3nt: TGTGCCAGTAGTATAGGAGGTAGGGAGGTTCGGTTAGCCAAAAACATTCAGTACTTC
CDR3aa: CASSIGGREVRLAKNIQYF

d_gene: TRBD2
j_gene: TRBJ2-1
abundance: few
v_gene: TRBV5-6
CDR3nt: TGTGCCAGCAGCTATCGACTAGCGGCGGGCTATGAGCAGTTCTTC
CDR3aa: CASSYRLAAGYEQFF

d_gene: TRBD1
j_gene: TRBJ2-7
abundance: .
v_gene: TRBV5-5
CDR3nt: TGTGCCAGCAGCTTGGAAGGTGGGACAGGGGTTTTCGAGCAGTACTTC
CDR3aa: CASSLEGGTGVFEQYF

d_gene: TRBD2
j_gene: TRBJ2-5
abundance: .
v_gene: TRBV7-6
CDR3nt: TGTGCCAGCAGCCCCTCCCGACCGGGGGGATCGGAGACCCAGTACTTC
CDR3aa: CASSPSRPGGSETQYF

d_gene: TRBD1
j_gene: TRBJ1-2
abundance: .
v_gene: TRBV7-3
CDR3nt: TGTGCCAGCAGCCGGACAGGGGGGCTAGCCTATGGCTACACCTTC
CDR3aa: CASSRTGGLAYGYTF

d_gene: .
j_gene: TRBJ2-7
abundance: .
v_gene: TRBV28
CDR3nt: TGTGCCAGCAGTTTGGGTGGTGGTGCGGGCTACGAGCAGTACTTC
CDR3aa: CASSLGGGAGYEQYF

d_gene: .
j_gene: TRBJ2-7
abundance: .
v_gene: TRBV27
CDR3nt: TGTGCCAGCAGTTTCGGTCCTTCCTACGAGCAGTACTTC
CDR3aa: CASSFGPSYEQYF

d_gene: .
j_gene: TRBJ2-2
abundance: .
v_gene: TRBV9
CDR3nt: TGTGCCAGCAGCGTAGGGCCTGGGAGCGCGAACACCGGGGAGCTGTTTTTT
CDR3aa: CASSVGPGSANTGELFF

d_gene: .
j_gene: TRBJ2-5
abundance: .
v_gene: TRBV28
CDR3nt: TGTGCCAGCAGTTTGATGGGTTGGGACACCCTGCAAGAGACCCAGTACTTC
CDR3aa: CASSLMGWDTLQETQYF

d_gene: .
j_gene: TRBJ1-5
abundance: .
v_gene: TRBV27
CDR3nt: TGTGCCAGCGCATGGGGGCACACCGATCAGCCCCAGCATTTT
CDR3aa: CASAWGHTDQPQHF

d_gene: .
j_gene: TRBJ1-4
abundance: .
v_gene: TRBV5-5
CDR3nt: TGTGCCAGCAGCTTGGCGGGGAGCTTTAATGAAAAACTGTTTTTT
CDR3aa: CASSLAGSFNEKLFF

d_gene: TRBD2
j_gene: TRBJ2-7
abundance: .
v_gene: TRBV6-2/TRBV6-3
CDR3nt: TGTGCCAGCAGTAACTCACCCAGACGGGAGGGGCAGTACTTC
CDR3aa: CASSNSPRREGQYF

d_gene: TRBD2
j_gene: TRBJ2-3
abundance: once
v_gene: TRBV9
CDR3nt: TGTGCCAGCAGCCCCCCAGCGGGAGAAGATACGCAGTATTTT
CDR3aa: CASSPPAGEDTQYF

d_gene: TRBD1
j_gene: TRBJ2-2
abundance: .
v_gene: TRBV6-5
CDR3nt: TGTGCCAGCACGTACAGGGGGCTAAGGGCCGGGGAGCTGTTTTTT
CDR3aa: CASTYRGLRAGELFF

d_gene: .
j_gene: TRBJ1-1
abundance: .
v_gene: TRBV6-5
CDR3nt: TGTGCCAGCAGTTACAGGGGGATATTGAACACTGAAGCTTTCTTT
CDR3aa: CASSYRGILNTEAFF

d_gene: .
j_gene: TRBJ2-7
abundance: .
v_gene: TRBV7-8
CDR3nt: TGTGCCAGCAGCTTAGCTAGCTGGAGCTCCTACGAGCAGTACTTC
CDR3aa: CASSLASWSSYEQYF

d_gene: .
j_gene: TRBJ2-2
abundance: .
v_gene: TRBV7-8
CDR3nt: TGTGCCAGCAGCCAGGGGGGGAGCACCGGGGAGCTGTTTTTT
CDR3aa: CASSQGGSTGELFF

d_gene: .
j_gene: TRBJ1-5
abundance: .
v_gene: TRBV19
CDR3nt: TGTGCCAGTAGTATATTCTCGGGGAATCAGCCCCAGCATTTT
CDR3aa: CASSIFSGNQPQHF

d_gene: TRBD1
j_gene: TRBJ1-2
abundance: .
v_gene: TRBV7-2
CDR3nt: TGTGCCAGCAGCTACAATGCCGGGACAGGGACTGGCTACACCTTC
CDR3aa: CASSYNAGTGTGYTF

d_gene: TRBD1
j_gene: TRBJ1-4
abundance: .
v_gene: TRBV5-5
CDR3nt: TGTGCCAGCAGGCCCACAGGGGGTGCAACTAATGAAAAACTGTTTTTT
CDR3aa: CASRPTGGATNEKLFF

d_gene: .
j_gene: TRBJ1-6
abundance: .
v_gene: TRBV2
CDR3nt: TGTGCCAGCCGGGATGATAATTCACCCCTCCACTTT
CDR3aa: CASRDDNSPLHF

d_gene: .
j_gene: TRBJ2-1
abundance: .
v_gene: TRBV2
CDR3nt: TGTGCCAGCTGTGAGAGCTCCTACAATGAGCAGTTCTTC
CDR3aa: CASCESSYNEQFF

d_gene: .
j_gene: TRBJ1-1
abundance: few
v_gene: TRBV29-1
CDR3nt: TGCAGCGTTGGGGGACACCCGAACACTGAAGCTTTCTTT
CDR3aa: CSVGGHPNTEAFF

d_gene: .
j_gene: TRBJ2-5
abundance: once
v_gene: TRBV13
CDR3nt: TGTGCCAGCAGCTTCGAGGGTATGACCCAGTACTTC
CDR3aa: CASSFEGMTQYF